Given below is one T cell receptor (beta chain) in context. What it recognizes is unknown. The entry originates in a study of T cell repertoires in ileal Crohn's disease. Study as a whole: At postoperative colonoscopy, neoterminal ileum biopsies were taken as M6. General study results and limits: Postoperative endoscopy occurred within one year, median roughly 6.9 months.

Method: immunoSEQ multiplex PCR; TCRdb's copy keeps in-frame clones and lacks some. The sample consists of about 13,000 clones, about three quarters of them appearing once. CDR1 and CDR2 from the germline V gene are SGHTA and FQGNSA. The CDR3 length is 16 residues. V was clipped by 0 bases and J by 4 bases; unmatched bases: 6. Time point: neoterminal ileum biopsy at postoperative endoscopy, about 6 months after surgery. Included were adult ileal or ileocolonic Crohn's patients indicated for ileocolonic resection. The chain joins TRBV7-2 to TRBJ1-2, with 9 bases identical to TRBD1. Sequencing input: ileal tissue. This clonotype originated in an adult with Crohn's disease. The DNA for the CDR3 is TGTGCCAGCAGCTTAGCCGGGACAGGGTGGGCCTATGGCTACACCTTC. Its protein is CASSLAGTGWAYGYTF.